This T cell receptor (beta chain) was sequenced in a study of identical twins (dated by TCRdb to the mid-2010s). Regarding the study in general: TCR alpha and beta repertoires from monozygotic twins, unrelated adults of various ages and cord blood were deep-sequenced to test whether fetal clonotypes persist. To rule out contamination, replicate twin experiments were performed at different times with different library preparation protocols.

Broader findings and caveats from the paper: Abundant cord blood beta clonotypes carried fewer insertions; young adult naive repertoires showed a weaker similar trend, while memory repertoires showed none. In monozygotic twins, out-of-frame TCR alpha sharing was systematically underestimated by recombination models, although the models agreed with sharing between unrelated individuals. A weaker excess of twin sharing was found in beta out-of-frame sequences because the signal-to-noise ratio was lowered by fewer shared sequences. Out-of-frame TCR alpha sequences shared between twins showed an excess of low generation-probability sequences compared with coincidental sharing between unrelated individuals. Because the same donors could not be followed over many years, the conclusions depended on cross-sectional statistical analysis. Zero-insertion analyses could be partly confounded by invariant T cells such as MAIT and iNKT, though diverse VJ usage argued against such confounding for most clonotypes.

Cut back by 3 bases and 0 bases, the V and J ends lie 12 bases apart. The CDR3 numbers 15 residues from cysteine through phenylalanine. The only DNA kept is the CDR3, 45 bases in frame from the first base. Taken from the germline V gene, the CDR1 and CDR2 loops are SGHRS and YFSETQ. Only healthy Caucasian donors were included. The twin cohort comprised three pairs of female monozygotic twins, all aged roughly 18 to 30 years. Positive isolation kits from Invitrogen were used to isolate the CD4+ and CD8+ T cell populations. This clonotype was counted between two and nine times. Its antigen is unknown. Base qualities are not provided; no much larger clone lies one nucleotide away. Library construction relied on 5' RACE. Sequencing was performed on an Illumina HiSeq 2000. Template switching added a universal primer binding site, and the final cDNA carried a unique molecular identifier that allowed TCR cDNA molecules to be counted accurately. First-strand cDNA for TCR alpha and beta chains was synthesized from specific primers in the conserved constant-segment region. Each cDNA library was double barcoded, with a SMART-Mk sample barcode plus Illumina barcodes, to control for contamination. TruSeq adapter sequences along with Illumina sample barcodes were introduced in two successive PCR steps. The Illumina HiSeq platform was used with custom primers to sequence TCR alpha and beta cDNA libraries. As for the original processing: Unique molecular identifiers were extracted from raw reads with MiGEC, and CDR3 positions were determined with MiXCR. Recombination models were inferred per individual with the repgenHMM and IGoR tools using an EM algorithm. Shared clonotype analysis was performed with the tcR package in R, normalizing sharing by the product of cloneset sizes. To study raw recombination free of thymic and clonal selection effects, out-of-frame nonproductive sequences were analyzed. TCRdb redid the processing of the public reads, applying fastp at Q25 and MiXCR, and retained in-frame beta chains. Rows matching on CDR3 protein sequence are summarized as one entry with the most common DNA and genes. TCRdb assigned the V and J calls; the authors' analysis was not used. In this sample the table shows roughly 540,000 distinct CDR3 sequences, roughly a fifth of which occur a single time. The ten largest clones capture around 0.9% of the sample.

This same sample was also taken into another study, of T cells expressing NK-cell markers. The second study also describes: Fewer than ten donors provided sorted CD3+CD56+NKG2C+, CD3+CD56+NKG2C- and CD3+CD56-NKG2C+ T-cell subsets, whose TCR beta-chain repertoires were profiled. Seven of the eight sequenced donors were HCMV-seropositive and one was HCMV-seronegative. To restrict sorting to alphabetaTCR-expressing T cells, an anti-gammadeltaTCR antibody was added in several experiments. In roughly six donors, the dominant CD3+CD56+NKG2C+ clonotypes were among the top 10 CD8+ clonotypes and accounted for about 1.0-7.5% of CD8+ T cells. Those dominant clonotypes were again the most abundant among CD3+CD56-NKG2C+ cells in a handful of donors, at about 25-60.1%. Whether the expanded NKG2C-expressing T cell clones were specific for HCMV antigens remained unclear. The eight sequenced donors were randomly selected healthy volunteers, three men and five women. HCMV-specific IgG was detected in serum with a commercial ELISA kit to determine HCMV serostatus. MIGEC was used to demultiplex reads and group reads by UMI, and MiTCR was used to assemble and quantify clonotypes. To exclude erroneous sequences, any TCR cDNA sequence not supported by at least two reads was discarded. The tcR package was used for downstream repertoire analysis, and clonotypes were matched between fractions using CDR3 nucleotide sequence together with V segment. Antigen specificity was annotated against VDJdb with VDJmatch, allowing one amino acid substitution in CDR3.

The receptor comes from a young woman in good health. Recombination connected TRBV5-1 to TRBJ1-2; a tentative D match to TRBD1 spans 6 bases. Input material: CD4+ T cells sorted from blood. The CDR3 loop reads CASSSGGATNYGYTF. The nucleotide sequence reads TGCGCCAGCAGCTCCGGGGGCGCGACTAACTATGGCTACACCTTC. Full variable domain (CDR3 extended with the reference TRBV5-1 and TRBJ1-2 proteins): KAGVTQTPRYLIKTRGQQVTLSCSPISGHRSVSWYQQTPGQGLQFLFEYFSETQRNKGNFPGRFSGRQFSNSRSEMNVSTLELGDSALYLCASSSGGATNYGYTFGSGTRLTVV.